These T cell receptor beta chains were read from a single sample in a study of T cells in Graves' hyperthyroidism and ophthalmopathy. TCRdb reanalysed the multiplex PCR reads using MiXCR and keeps one entry per CDR3 protein. In the table there are 250,000 to 300,000 distinct CDR3 sequences, about 14% of which are singletons. The sequenced material came from blood. These TCRs come from a woman between 25 and 40 years old with Graves' hyperthyroidism that later progressed to Graves' ophthalmopathy. The CDR3 runs from the conserved cysteine through the conserved F or W. The order of the fields is J gene, clone size, D gene, CDR3 length, V gene, CDR3 protein, CDR3 DNA. The D gene is left open where the match is weak. Clone sizes are given selectively: once, few, many, or a class where the clone is expanded.

TRBJ2-7 | many | TRBD1 | 15 | TRBV18 | CASSPGTAMTYEQYF | TGTGCCAGCTCACCCGGGACAGCAATGACCTACGAGCAGTACTTC
TRBJ2-3 | many | NA | 17 | TRBV20-1 | CSAEFTPAGNLWDTQYF | TGCAGTGCCGAATTTACCCCCGCAGGGAACCTTTGGGATACGCAGTATTTT
TRBJ1-1 | many | NA | 15 | TRBV12-3/TRBV12-4 | CASSLGAYLGTEAFF | TGTGCCAGCAGTCTTGGGGCCTATCTCGGGACTGAAGCTTTCTTT
TRBJ2-1 | many | TRBD2 | 15 | TRBV3-1 | CASSQEAGRDSEQFF | TGTGCCAGCAGCCAAGAGGCCGGGAGGGATAGTGAGCAGTTCTTC
TRBJ1-6 | NA | NA | 13 | TRBV12-3/TRBV12-4 | CASSPQQDSPLHF | TGTGCCAGCAGTCCACAGCAGGATTCACCCCTCCACTTT
TRBJ1-2 | NA | TRBD1 | 17 | TRBV6-2/TRBV6-3 | CASSYYYGTAENYGYTF | TGTGCCAGCAGTTACTACTATGGGACAGCAGAAAACTATGGCTACACCTTC
TRBJ2-1 | NA | TRBD2 | 14 | TRBV20-1 | CSASNGRAYNEQFF | TGCAGTGCTAGTAACGGGAGGGCCTACAATGAGCAGTTCTTC
TRBJ1-4 | NA | TRBD1 | 17 | TRBV6-1 | CASSEGSSPGGGKKLFF | TGTGCCAGCAGTGAGGGGAGCTCGCCAGGGGGGGGAAAAAAACTGTTTTTT
TRBJ2-1 | NA | NA | 17 | TRBV4-3 | CASSQEAGPTYYNEQFF | TGCGCCAGCAGCCAAGAAGCTGGACCGACTTACTACAATGAGCAGTTCTTC
TRBJ2-1 | many | NA | 14 | TRBV7-9 | CASSPPQGYNEQFF | TGTGCCAGCAGCCCACCACAGGGCTACAATGAGCAGTTCTTC
TRBJ2-7 | many | NA | 11 | TRBV28 | CASTSSYEQYF | TGTGCCAGCACTAGCTCCTACGAGCAGTACTTC
TRBJ2-3 | many | NA | 16 | TRBV7-2 | CASSFGTPSSSDTQYF | TGTGCCAGCAGCTTCGGGACTCCGTCCTCCTCAGATACGCAGTATTTT
TRBJ1-4 | many | TRBD1 | 15 | TRBV5-5 | CASSLWTGGDEKLFF | TGTGCCAGCAGCTTGTGGACAGGGGGAGATGAAAAACTGTTTTTT
TRBJ2-1 | NA | NA | 15 | TRBV12-3/TRBV12-4 | CASREDLVGGNEQFF | TGTGCCAGCAGGGAAGATCTGGTCGGGGGCAATGAGCAGTTCTTC
TRBJ2-3 | NA | TRBD2 | 14 | TRBV5-4 | CASNLAGVKDTQYF | TGTGCCAGCAATCTAGCGGGAGTGAAAGATACGCAGTATTTT
TRBJ2-1 | many | TRBD1 | 18 | TRBV7-8 | CASSHPRTGGDKYNEQFF | TGTGCCAGCAGCCACCCACGGACAGGGGGGGACAAATACAATGAGCAGTTCTTC
TRBJ2-1 | NA | TRBD2 | 17 | TRBV7-9 | CASSPPGLAGIYNEQFF | TGTGCCAGCAGCCCGCCGGGACTAGCGGGGATATACAATGAGCAGTTCTTC
TRBJ2-7 | few | TRBD1 | 14 | TRBV9 | CASSPGTGGRVQYF | TGTGCCAGCAGCCCAGGGACAGGGGGCAGGGTGCAGTACTTC
TRBJ2-7 | few | TRBD1 | 16 | TRBV27 | CASSSLRDRGDYEQYF | TGTGCCAGCAGTTCACTTCGGGACAGGGGGGACTACGAGCAGTACTTC
TRBJ2-1 | NA | NA | 13 | TRBV9 | CASSDGLQNEQFF | TGTGCCAGCAGCGACGGACTGCAAAATGAGCAGTTCTTC
TRBJ1-5 | many | TRBD1 | 14 | TRBV28 | CASSLGDRVQPQHF | TGTGCCAGCAGTTTAGGGGACAGGGTTCAGCCCCAGCATTTT
TRBJ1-1 | many | NA | 16 | TRBV12-3/TRBV12-4 | CASSPRVTGKVTEAFF | TGTGCCAGCAGTCCCCGTGTGACGGGGAAGGTCACTGAAGCTTTCTTT
TRBJ2-3 | NA | TRBD2 | 20 | TRBV4-1 | CASSQGTSGRGPTSTDTQYF | TGCGCCAGCAGCCAAGGGACTAGCGGGAGGGGACCTACTAGCACAGATACGCAGTATTTT
TRBJ1-2 | few | NA | 11 | TRBV29-1 | CSVELLEGYTF | TGCAGCGTTGAATTGTTGGAGGGCTACACCTTC
TRBJ2-1 | many | TRBD2 | 16 | TRBV11-1 | CASSLAHSGSYNEQFF | TGTGCCAGCAGCTTAGCGCACAGCGGGAGTTACAATGAGCAGTTCTTC
TRBJ1-1 | many | TRBD1 | 14 | TRBV7-9 | CASSPRDRDTEAFF | TGTGCCAGCAGCCCGCGGGACAGGGACACTGAAGCTTTCTTT
TRBJ2-5 | many | NA | 15 | TRBV7-2 | CASSRETGGPETQYF | TGTGCCAGCAGTCGAGAGACTGGGGGCCCGGAGACCCAGTACTTC
TRBJ2-3 | many | NA | 15 | TRBV14 | CASSPDRAGRLTQYF | TGTGCCAGCAGCCCCGATCGGGCCGGCCGCCTTACGCAGTATTTT
TRBJ1-1 | many | NA | 13 | TRBV27 | CASRLGEETEAFF | TGTGCCAGCAGACTCGGGGAGGAGACTGAAGCTTTCTTT
TRBJ2-2 | NA | TRBD2 | 17 | TRBV24-1 | CATSDGLAGAQPGELFF | TGTGCCACCAGTGACGGACTAGCGGGAGCACAGCCCGGGGAGCTGTTTTTT
TRBJ2-1 | NA | NA | 14 | TRBV25-1 | CASSPRAARDEQFF | TGTGCCAGCAGTCCCCGGGCGGCTAGGGATGAGCAGTTCTTC
TRBJ2-3 | many | TRBD1 | 15 | TRBV12-3/TRBV12-4 | CASSLRQGRTDTQYF | TGTGCCAGCAGTTTACGACAGGGGCGCACAGATACGCAGTATTTT
TRBJ1-1 | many | NA | 12 | TRBV30 | CAWKPGQTEAFF | TGTGCCTGGAAACCGGGACAAACTGAAGCTTTCTTT
TRBJ1-1 | many | NA | 15 | TRBV7-2 | CASQLVVQGGTEAFF | TGTGCCAGCCAGCTTGTGGTCCAGGGTGGCACTGAAGCTTTCTTT
TRBJ2-7 | few | TRBD2 | 17 | TRBV15 | CAAPKIVRGLAFYEQYF | TGTGCCGCCCCGAAAATCGTTCGGGGACTAGCCTTCTACGAGCAGTACTTC
TRBJ2-1 | many | NA | 15 | TRBV7-3 | CASSPRTYPYNEQFF | TGTGCCAGCTCCCCGAGGACTTACCCCTACAATGAGCAGTTCTTC
TRBJ2-7 | few | TRBD2 | 17 | TRBV4-2 | CASSQGLTSGISYEQYF | TGTGCCAGCAGCCAAGGGTTAACTAGCGGGATCTCCTACGAGCAGTACTTC
TRBJ2-5 | many | NA | 13 | TRBV7-9 | CASSWDGGETQYF | TGTGCCAGCAGCTGGGATGGGGGAGAGACCCAGTACTTC